This T cell receptor beta chain was observed in a study of cytomegalovirus exposure and HLA in healthy donors. For the study at large: Earlier sequencing of approximately 200 million T cells yielded roughly 100 million unique TCR beta sequences. Overall study findings and caveats: Sequencing likely caused a cluster of highly shared sequence variants. A prior analysis recorded that most TCR beta V segments were productive about 90% or about 30% of the time. Later analysis demonstrated an association between a missense DCLRE1C variant and TCR beta V- and J-gene trimming.

This CDR3 is built from 15 residues. V gave up 0 bases and J gave up 6 bases; unmatched junction bases: 2. Germline lookup yields CDR1 SNHLY and CDR2 FYNNEI. A remark on this clone: Its antigen is as yet unknown.

The PCR used 60 Vbeta and 13 Jbeta primers. The table came from immunoSEQ multiplex PCR; TCRdb's copy has only in-frame clones and leaves some out. The data contain roughly 130,000 clones, about 73% of them singletons. The sample was PBMCs. J is TRBJ2-1 and V is TRBV2, with 10 bases aligning to TRBD1. This clonotype originated in a woman aged 35 to 49 in good health and CMV-seropositive. The CDR3 nucleotides read TGTGCCAGCAGTGAAGCGAGGACAGGGGGCAATGAGCAGTTCTTC. This codes for CASSEARTGGNEQFF.